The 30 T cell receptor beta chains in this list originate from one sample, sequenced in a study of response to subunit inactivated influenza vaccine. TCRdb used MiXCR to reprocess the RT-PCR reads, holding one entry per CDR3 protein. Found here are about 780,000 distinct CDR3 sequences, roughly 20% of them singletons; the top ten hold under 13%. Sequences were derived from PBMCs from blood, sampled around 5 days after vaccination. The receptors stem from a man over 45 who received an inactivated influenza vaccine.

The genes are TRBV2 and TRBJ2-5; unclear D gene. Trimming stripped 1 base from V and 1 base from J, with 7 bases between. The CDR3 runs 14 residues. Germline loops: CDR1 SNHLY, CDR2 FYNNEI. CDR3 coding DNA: TGTGCCAGCAGTGAAGTTGAGTTCCAAGAGACCCAGTACTTC. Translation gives CASSEVEFQETQYF.

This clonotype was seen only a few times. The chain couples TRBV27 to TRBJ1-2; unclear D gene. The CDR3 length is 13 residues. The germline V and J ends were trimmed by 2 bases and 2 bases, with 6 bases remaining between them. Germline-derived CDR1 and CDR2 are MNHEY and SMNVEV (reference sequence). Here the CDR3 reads CASSLQENYGYTF. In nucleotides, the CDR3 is TGTGCCAGCAGTTTACAGGAGAACTATGGCTACACCTTC.

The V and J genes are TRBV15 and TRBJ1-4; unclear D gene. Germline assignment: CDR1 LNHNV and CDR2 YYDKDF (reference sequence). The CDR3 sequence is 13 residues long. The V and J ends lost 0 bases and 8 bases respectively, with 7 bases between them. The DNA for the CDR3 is TGTGCCACCAGCAGAGATACTGGAGAAAAACTGTTTTTT. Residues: CATSRDTGEKLFF.

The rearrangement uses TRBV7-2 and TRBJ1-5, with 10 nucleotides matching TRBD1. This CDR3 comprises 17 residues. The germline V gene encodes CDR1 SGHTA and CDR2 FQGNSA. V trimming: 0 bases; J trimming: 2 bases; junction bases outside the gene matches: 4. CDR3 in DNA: TGTGCCAGCAGCTTAGCGCTGGGGACAGGGGGCAATCAGCCCCAGCATTTT. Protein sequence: CASSLALGTGGNQPQHF.

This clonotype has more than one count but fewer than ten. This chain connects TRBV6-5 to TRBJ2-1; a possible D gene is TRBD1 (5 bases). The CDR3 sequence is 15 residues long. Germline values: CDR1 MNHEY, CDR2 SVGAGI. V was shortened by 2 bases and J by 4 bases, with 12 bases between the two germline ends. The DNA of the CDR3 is TGTGCCAGCAGTTACGAACAGGTCTTGTACAATGAGCAGTTCTTC. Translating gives CASSYEQVLYNEQFF.

This chain's CDR3 is CASSWSGEGYEQYF. The CDR3 DNA sequence: TGCGCCAGCAGCTGGTCCGGGGAGGGCTACGAGCAGTACTTC. The chain recombines TRBV5-1 with TRBJ2-7; 7 bases match TRBD2. The CDR3 is 14 amino acids. CDR1 is SGHRS and CDR2 is YFSETQ in the germline V gene. The trim removed 3 bases at V and 3 bases at J, leaving 6 bases unmatched.

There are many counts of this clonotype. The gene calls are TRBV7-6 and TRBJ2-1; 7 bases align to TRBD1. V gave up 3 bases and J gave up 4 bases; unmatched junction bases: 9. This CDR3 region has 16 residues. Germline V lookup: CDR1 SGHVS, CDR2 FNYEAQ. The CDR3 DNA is TGTGCCAGCAGCTTGATCGACAGGGTTGTTTACAATGAGCAGTTCTTC. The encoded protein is CASSLIDRVVYNEQFF.

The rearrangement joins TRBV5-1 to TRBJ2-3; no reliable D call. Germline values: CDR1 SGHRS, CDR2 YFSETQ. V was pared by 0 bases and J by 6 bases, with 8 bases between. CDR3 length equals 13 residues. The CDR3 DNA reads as TGCGCCAGCAGCTTGGAATTTTCGGATACGCAGTATTTT. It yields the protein CASSLEFSDTQYF.

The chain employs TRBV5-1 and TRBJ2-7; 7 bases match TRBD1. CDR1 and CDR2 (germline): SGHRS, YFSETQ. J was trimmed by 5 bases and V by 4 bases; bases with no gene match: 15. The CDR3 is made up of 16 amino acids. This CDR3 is CASSGNPPTGRNEQYF. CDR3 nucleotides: TGCGCCAGCAGCGGGAACCCCCCGACAGGGCGCAACGAGCAGTACTTC.

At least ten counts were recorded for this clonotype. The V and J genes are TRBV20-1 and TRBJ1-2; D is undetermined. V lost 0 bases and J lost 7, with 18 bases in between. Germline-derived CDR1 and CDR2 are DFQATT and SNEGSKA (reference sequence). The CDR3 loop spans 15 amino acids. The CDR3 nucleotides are TGCAGTGCTAGAGATCCTCCCTCGGGAGTGTCTGGCTACACCTTC. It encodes CSARDPPSGVSGYTF.

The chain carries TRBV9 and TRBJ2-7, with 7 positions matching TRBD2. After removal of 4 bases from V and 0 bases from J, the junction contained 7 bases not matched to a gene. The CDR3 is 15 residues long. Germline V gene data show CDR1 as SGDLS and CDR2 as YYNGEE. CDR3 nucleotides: TGTGCCAGCAGCCCCAGCGGGGTGAGCTCCTACGAGCAGTACTTC. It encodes CASSPSGVSSYEQYF.

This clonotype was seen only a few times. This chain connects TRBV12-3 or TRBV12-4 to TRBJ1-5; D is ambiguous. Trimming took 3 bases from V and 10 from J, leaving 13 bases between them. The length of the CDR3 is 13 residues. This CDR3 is CASSFSGSHPQHF. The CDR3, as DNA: TGTGCCAGCAGTTTCTCGGGTTCTCACCCCCAGCATTTT.

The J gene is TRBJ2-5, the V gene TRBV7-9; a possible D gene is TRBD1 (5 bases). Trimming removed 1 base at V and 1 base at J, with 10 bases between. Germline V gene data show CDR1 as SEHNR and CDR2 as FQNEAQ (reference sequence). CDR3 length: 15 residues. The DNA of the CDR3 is TGTGCCAGCAGCTTAGGACAGAGTCCCCAAGAGACCCAGTACTTC. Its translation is CASSLGQSPQETQYF.

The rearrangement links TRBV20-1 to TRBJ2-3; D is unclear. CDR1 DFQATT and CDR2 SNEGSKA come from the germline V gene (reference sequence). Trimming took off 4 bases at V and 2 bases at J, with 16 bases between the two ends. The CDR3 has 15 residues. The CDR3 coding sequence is TGCAGTGCTAAAGGGCCCATTAACCCCACAGATACGCAGTATTTT. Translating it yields CSAKGPINPTDTQYF.

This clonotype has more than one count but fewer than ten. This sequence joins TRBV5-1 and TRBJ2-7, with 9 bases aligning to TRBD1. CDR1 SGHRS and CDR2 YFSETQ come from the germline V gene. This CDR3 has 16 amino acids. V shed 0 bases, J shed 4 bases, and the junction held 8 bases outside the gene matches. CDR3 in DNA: TGCGCCAGCAGCTTGGAACCGGGACAGGGTGGGTACGAGCAGTACTTC. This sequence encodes CASSLEPGQGGYEQYF. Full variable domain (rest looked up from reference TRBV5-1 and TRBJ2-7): KAGVTQTPRYLIKTRGQQVTLSCSPISGHRSVSWYQQTPGQGLQFLFEYFSETQRNKGNFPGRFSGRQFSNSRSEMNVSTLELGDSALYLCASSLEPGQGGYEQYFGPGTRLTVT.

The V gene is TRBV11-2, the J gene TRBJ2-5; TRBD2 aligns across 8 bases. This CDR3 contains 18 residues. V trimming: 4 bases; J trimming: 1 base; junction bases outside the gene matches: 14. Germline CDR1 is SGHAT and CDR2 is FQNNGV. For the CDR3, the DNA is TGTGCCAGCAGCTCAAAGGCTAGCGGGCCCATGCTCCAAGAGACCCAGTACTTC. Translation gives CASSSKASGPMLQETQYF.

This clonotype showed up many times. The CDR3 DNA reads as TGTGCCAGCAGCCCGGGGCTCGGGACTAGCGGAGGAGAGACCCAGTACTTC. Its translation is CASSPGLGTSGGETQYF. The chain combines TRBV4-2 with TRBJ2-5, with 11 bases fitting TRBD2. V was pared by 4 bases and J by 4 bases, with 11 bases of the junction left unmatched. CDR1 and CDR2 from the germline V gene are LGHNA and YNFKEQ. The CDR3 consists of 17 residues.

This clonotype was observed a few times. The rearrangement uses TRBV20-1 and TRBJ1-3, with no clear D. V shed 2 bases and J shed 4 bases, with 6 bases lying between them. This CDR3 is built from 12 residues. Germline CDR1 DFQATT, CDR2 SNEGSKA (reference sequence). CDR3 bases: TGCAGTGCTAGAACTGACGGAAACACCATATATTTT. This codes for CSARTDGNTIYF.

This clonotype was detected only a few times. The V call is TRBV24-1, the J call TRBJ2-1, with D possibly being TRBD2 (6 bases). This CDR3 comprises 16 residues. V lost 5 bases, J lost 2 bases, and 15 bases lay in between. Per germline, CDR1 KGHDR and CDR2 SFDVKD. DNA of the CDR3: TGTGCCACCAGTGCCCCCGACGGGAGTCCCTACAATGAGCAGTTCTTC. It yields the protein CATSAPDGSPYNEQFF.

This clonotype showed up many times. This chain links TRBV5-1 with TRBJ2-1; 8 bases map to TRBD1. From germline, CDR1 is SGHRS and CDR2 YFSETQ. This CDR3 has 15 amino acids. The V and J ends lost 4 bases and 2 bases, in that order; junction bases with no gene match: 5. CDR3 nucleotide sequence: TGCGCCAGCAGCCAGGGGACAGGTCCCTACAATGAGCAGTTCTTC. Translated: CASSQGTGPYNEQFF.

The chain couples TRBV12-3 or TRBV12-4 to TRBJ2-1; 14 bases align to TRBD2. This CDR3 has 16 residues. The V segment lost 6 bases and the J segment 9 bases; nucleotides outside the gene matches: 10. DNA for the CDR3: TGTGCCAGCAGATCGACTAGCGGGAGGGAGCGGCGTGAGCAGTTCTTC. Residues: CASRSTSGRERREQFF.

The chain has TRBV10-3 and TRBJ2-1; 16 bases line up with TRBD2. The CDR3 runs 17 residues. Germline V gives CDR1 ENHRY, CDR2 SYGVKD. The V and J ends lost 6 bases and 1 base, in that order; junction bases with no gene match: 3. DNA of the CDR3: TGTGCCATCAGGGGGACTAGCGGGGGGGTTTCCTACAATGAGCAGTTCTTC. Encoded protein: CAIRGTSGGVSYNEQFF.

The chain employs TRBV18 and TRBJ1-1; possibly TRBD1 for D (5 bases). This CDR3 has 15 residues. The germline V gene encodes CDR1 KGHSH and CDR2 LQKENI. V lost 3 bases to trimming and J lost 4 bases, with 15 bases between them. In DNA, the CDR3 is TGTGCCAGCTCACCCCCGGCAGGGAGCATCACTGAAGCTTTCTTT. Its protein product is CASSPPAGSITEAFF.

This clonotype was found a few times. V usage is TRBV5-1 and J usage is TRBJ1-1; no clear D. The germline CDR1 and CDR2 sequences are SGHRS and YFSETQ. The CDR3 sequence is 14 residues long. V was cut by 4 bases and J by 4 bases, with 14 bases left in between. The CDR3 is CASSPGVGFTEAFF. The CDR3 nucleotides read TGCGCCAGCAGCCCGGGTGTAGGGTTCACTGAAGCTTTCTTT.

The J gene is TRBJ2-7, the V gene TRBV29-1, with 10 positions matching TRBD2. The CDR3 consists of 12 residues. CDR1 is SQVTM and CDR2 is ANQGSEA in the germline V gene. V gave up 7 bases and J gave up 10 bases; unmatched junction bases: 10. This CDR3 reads CSARTSGAYQYF. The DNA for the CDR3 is TGCAGCGCTAGGACTAGCGGAGCGTATCAGTACTTC.

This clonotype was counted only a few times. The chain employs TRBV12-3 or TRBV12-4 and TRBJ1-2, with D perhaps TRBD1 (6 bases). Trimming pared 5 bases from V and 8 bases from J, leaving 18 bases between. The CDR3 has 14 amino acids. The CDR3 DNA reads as TGTGCCAGCAGTGGCGACAGGAGACAAGTGGGCTACACCTTC. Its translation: CASSGDRRQVGYTF.

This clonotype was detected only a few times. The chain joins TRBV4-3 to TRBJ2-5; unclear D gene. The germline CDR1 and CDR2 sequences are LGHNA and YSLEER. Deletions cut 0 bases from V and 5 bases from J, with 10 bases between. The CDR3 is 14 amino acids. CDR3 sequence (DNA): TGCGCCAGCAGCCAAGATCATTCCGGGGAGACCCAGTACTTC. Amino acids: CASSQDHSGETQYF.

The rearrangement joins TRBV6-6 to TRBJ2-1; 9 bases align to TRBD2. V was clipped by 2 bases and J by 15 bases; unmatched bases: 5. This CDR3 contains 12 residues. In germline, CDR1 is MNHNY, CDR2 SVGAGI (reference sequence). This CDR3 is CASSYGRGGPFF. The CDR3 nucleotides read TGTGCCAGCAGTTACGGGCGGGGGGGTCCGTTCTTC.

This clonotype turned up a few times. CDR3 residues: CASSGTSLAGVGEQYF. The CDR3 DNA follows: TGTGCCAGCAGCGGAACCTCGTTAGCGGGAGTGGGTGAGCAGTACTTC. This chain connects TRBV9 to TRBJ2-7, with 9 bases fitting TRBD2. Germline V CDR1 and CDR2: SGDLS, YYNGEE. The CDR3 is 16 amino acids. V dropped 3 bases and J dropped 7; count of bases not matched to a gene: 14.

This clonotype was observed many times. The CDR3 DNA is TGTGCCAGCAGCCCCGGAGGTAGCAATCAGCCCCAGCATTTT. It yields the protein CASSPGGSNQPQHF. The V gene is TRBV5-6, the J gene TRBJ1-5, with unresolved D. Trimming pared 4 bases from V and 0 bases from J, leaving 8 bases between. The germline V gene has CDR1 SGHDT and CDR2 YYEEEE. The CDR3 loop spans 14 amino acids.